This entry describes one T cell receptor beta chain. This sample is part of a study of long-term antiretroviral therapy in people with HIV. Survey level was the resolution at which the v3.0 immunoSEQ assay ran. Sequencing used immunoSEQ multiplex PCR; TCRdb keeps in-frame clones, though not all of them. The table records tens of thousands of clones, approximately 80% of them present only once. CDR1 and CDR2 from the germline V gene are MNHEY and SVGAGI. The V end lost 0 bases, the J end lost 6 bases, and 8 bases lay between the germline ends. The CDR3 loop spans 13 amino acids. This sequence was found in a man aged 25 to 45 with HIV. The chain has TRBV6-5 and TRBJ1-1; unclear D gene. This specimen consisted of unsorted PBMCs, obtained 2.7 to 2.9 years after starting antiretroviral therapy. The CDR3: CASSYSIGSEAFF. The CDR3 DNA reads TGTGCCAGCAGTTACTCAATCGGTTCTGAAGCTTTCTTT.